This record covers a single T cell receptor (beta chain). This clone was recorded once. No cognate antigen has been identified for it. Base qualities are not recorded, but no much larger clone differs from it by a single base. CD8 naive samples were obtained by positive selection for CCR7 among CD45RO-negative cells, yielding a CD45RA+CCR7+ population from which TemRA cells were excluded. Healthy HIV-negative adults with no recently reported acute infections or vaccinations were included as donors. All donors were Caucasian adults living in Nashville, Tennessee, USA. After blood collection by leukapheresis, PBMCs were isolated using Ficoll-Histopaque density gradient centrifugation and then cryopreserved in the vapor phase of liquid nitrogen. Analytical flow cytometry was used to check the purity and quantity of each magnetically sorted T cell population. Each sorted fraction had its genomic DNA isolated and then quantified by UV absorbance on a Nanodrop 2000c.

These data are taken from a study of shared clonotypes between healthy human individuals (dated by TCRdb to 2018 to 2020). Regarding the complete study: A couple of women and a few men aged 18 to 49 years were included in the cohort. For each donor, three plates each were used for CD4 naive and CD4 memory, two plates were used for CD8 naive, and one plate was used for CD8 memory. The study deeply sequenced blood TCR repertoires of several healthy adults to estimate repertoire size and the extent of clonotype sharing between individuals. To increase sequencing depth and limit assay-specific biases, TCR repertoire library preparation and sequencing were carried out by different laboratories using diverse techniques. Per donor, leukapheresis produced somewhere between about 0.94 and 9 billion PBMCs.

On the study overall, not on this receptor specifically: Because the study included only a small number of donors, the genetic and exposure-history diversity represented was limited. Across a few donors, 5% to 6% of naive CD4, roughly 3.8% of naive CD8, under 2.5% of memory CD4, and 0.4% of memory CD8 clonotypes were shared. Based on pairwise subsampling, the degree of clonotype sharing among donors was expected to be affected by sequencing depth. Rarefaction of sorted-subset datasets indicated incomplete sequencing despite the large sequencing depth. Higher generation probabilities were observed for clonotypes shared by all four sorted-subset donors than for non-shared clonotypes. Only blood was sampled, and tissue TCR repertoires likely differ from those in blood. Naive subsets generally had larger estimated clonotype richness than memory subsets did.

Using the deep immunoSEQ assay, multiplex PCR amplified TCR CDR3 regions from genomic DNA. Genomic DNA extracted from each cell subset was distributed evenly over all wells of several immunoSEQ 96-well plates, and each plate served as one replicate. For sorted subsets, around 200 ng genomic DNA, equal to some 28,000 T cell genomes, was loaded into each replicate PCR. Purified libraries were measured with a Qubit 3.0 fluorometer, size-checked on a Bioanalyzer 2100, and measured again with the KAPA Library Quantification kit. Each immunoSEQ 96-well plate was sequenced on its own single-read 150-cycle Illumina NextSeq 550 flow cell. In the authors' own workflow: Because the immunoSEQ output included only junctional sequences and no quality scores, the filtering could not be the same as the filtering used for full-length reads. Sequences were annotated with PyIR, a Python wrapper for IgBLAST v1.9, using IMGT germline references to assign V/J genes and CDR3. Reads with weak V/J assignments (E-value above 1e-6), missing CDR3, stop codons, out-of-frame junctions, or ambiguous translated residues were removed. V3J clonotypes were defined as sequences sharing an identical inferred V gene, J gene, and CDR3 amino acid sequence. To compute the percentage overlap between repertoires, the number of shared unique clonotypes was divided by the size of the smaller repertoire. Three approaches were used to assess repertoire richness: RTK rarefaction, the Chao1 estimator, and Recon v2.1 estimates of unobserved clonotypes. Generation probabilities for all TCRbeta clonotypes obtained by the gDNA method from a handful of donors were computed using OLGA. TCRdb limited this immuneACCESS table to in-frame rearrangements with V and J called. A share of clones is missing; checked studies link under half to unresolved V genes, and the rest is unexplained. Clone size and V and J calls were adopted from that table, with D and trimming inferred from the DNA. The sample has under 1 million clones on record, about 96% of them singletons. The top ten clones comprise 0.2% to 0.25% of the sample.

CDR1 and CDR2 are drawn from the germline V gene: SNHLY, FYNNEI. The CDR3 numbers 14 residues from cysteine through phenylalanine. The kept DNA is CDR3 alone, 42 bases in frame from the first base. Trimming removed 3 bases from V and 3 bases from J; the gene matches leave 1 base unexplained. The sequenced material came from naive CD8+ T cells sorted from blood. Read against the paper, the sample's cell subset or site label means: CD45RA+CCR7+. In this chain, TRBV2 is recombined with TRBJ2-5; 10 central bases correspond to TRBD1. The source of this sequence is a man aged 25 to 45 in good health. The DNA sequence is given as TGTGCCAGCAGTGAGGGGACAGGGGAAGAGACCCAGTACTTC. Its amino acids are CASSEGTGEETQYF.